The TCR beta chain described here comes from a study of blood T cell repertoires in COVID-19. Across the study: Whether acute or convalescent, the COVID-19 samples came from the United States, Italy and Spain. Nucleic acid was either cDNA or gDNA, and it came from T cells, B-cell-depleted T cells, or PBMCs.

The CDR3 is 15 amino acids. V was pared by 3 bases and J by 10 bases, with 7 bases of the junction left unmatched. CDR1 and CDR2 (germline): SGHAT, FQDESV (reference sequence). Authors' processing steps: Reference gene primer amplification in the assay estimated nucleated cell counts. Profiling relied on immunoSEQ multiplex PCR, and the TCRdb table lists in-frame clones only, not all of them. Clone size and V and J calls were adopted from that table, with D and trimming inferred from the DNA. The data hold over 200,000 clones, with around four fifths observed a single time. This sequence was found in a man older than 75 with acute or convalescent COVID-19. Input material: peripheral blood. The chain is built from TRBV11-1 and TRBJ2-1, with 12 bases lining up with TRBD1. The chain's CDR3 is CASSFSYGTGGEQFF. For the CDR3, the DNA is TGTGCCAGCAGCTTTTCGTATGGGACAGGGGGCGAGCAGTTCTTC. Full variable domain (missing parts from reference TRBV11-1 and TRBJ2-1): EAEVAQSPRYKITEKSQAVAFWCDPISGHATLYWYRQILGQGPELLVQFQDESVVDDSQLPKDRFSAERLKGVDSTLKIQPAELGDSAMYLCASSFSYGTGGEQFFGPGTRLTVL.